This paragraph reports one T cell receptor (beta chain). This entry belongs to a study of T-cell reconstitution after alpha-beta-depleted transplantation in children. Using unique molecular identifiers, the investigators prepared the TCRbeta library. TCRdb called the PCR reads again in MiXCR, with one record for every CDR3 protein. Counted here are about 610,000 distinct CDR3 sequences, 8% to 11% occurring once; the ten biggest clones make up less than 5%. Sequences were derived from PBMCs from the stem cell graft donor, sampled from the stem cell graft. The receptor comes from a human donor who donated a stem cell graft to a child with acute myeloid leukemia.

CDR3 loop: CSASPQDNPWRPEAFF. The CDR3 DNA is TGCAGTGCTAGCCCCCAGGACAACCCCTGGCGGCCTGAAGCTTTCTTT. V is TRBV20-1 and J is TRBJ1-1; TRBD1 is a possible D gene (5 bases). With 3 bases removed from V and 6 bases from J, the gap between germline ends came to 23 bases. The CDR3 consists of 16 residues. Germline CDR1 is DFQATT and CDR2 is SNEGSKA (reference sequence).